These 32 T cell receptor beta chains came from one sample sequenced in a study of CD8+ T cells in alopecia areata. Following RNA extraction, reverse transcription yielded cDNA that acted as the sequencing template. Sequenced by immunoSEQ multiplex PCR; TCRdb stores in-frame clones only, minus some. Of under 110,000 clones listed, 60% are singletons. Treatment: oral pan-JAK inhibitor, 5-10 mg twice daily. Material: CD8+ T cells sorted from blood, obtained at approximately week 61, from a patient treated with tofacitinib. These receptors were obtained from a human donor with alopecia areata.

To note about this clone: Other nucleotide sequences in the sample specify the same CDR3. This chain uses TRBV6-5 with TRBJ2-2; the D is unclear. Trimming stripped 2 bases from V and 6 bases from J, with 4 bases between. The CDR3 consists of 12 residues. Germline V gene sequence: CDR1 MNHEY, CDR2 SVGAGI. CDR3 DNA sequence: TGTGCCAGCAGTTACGGTGCCGGGGAGCTGTTTTTT. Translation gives CASSYGAGELFF.

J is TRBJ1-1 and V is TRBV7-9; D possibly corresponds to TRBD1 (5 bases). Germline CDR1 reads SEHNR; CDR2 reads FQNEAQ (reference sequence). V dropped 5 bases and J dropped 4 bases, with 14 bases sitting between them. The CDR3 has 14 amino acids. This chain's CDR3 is CASSDRRVRTEAFF. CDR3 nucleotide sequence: TGTGCCAGCAGCGATCGCAGGGTACGCACTGAAGCTTTCTTT.

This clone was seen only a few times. The CDR3 DNA reads as TGTGCCAGCAGCCGAGCAGGAACCAATCAGCCCCAGCATTTT. Translating it yields CASSRAGTNQPQHF. This rearrangement joins TRBV4-2 to TRBJ1-5; D call uncertain. CDR3 length equals 14 residues. The germline V gene encodes CDR1 LGHNA and CDR2 YNFKEQ. The V end lost 4 bases, the J end lost 3 bases, and 10 bases lay between the germline ends.

The CDR3 reads CASSQGGQISEAFF. CDR3 DNA sequence: TGCGCCAGCAGCCAAGGAGGACAGATATCGGAAGCTTTCTTT. The genes are TRBV4-1 and TRBJ1-1, with a possible D match to TRBD1 (6 bases). Germline V gene sequence: CDR1 MGHRA, CDR2 YSYEKL. Trimming took 1 base from V and 8 from J, leaving 14 bases between them. CDR3 length: 14 amino acids.

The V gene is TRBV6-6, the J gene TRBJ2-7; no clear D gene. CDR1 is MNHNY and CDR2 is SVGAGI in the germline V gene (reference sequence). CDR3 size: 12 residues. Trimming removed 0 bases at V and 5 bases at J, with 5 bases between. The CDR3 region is CASSYSNHEQYF. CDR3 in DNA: TGTGCCAGCAGTTACTCAAACCACGAGCAGTACTTC.

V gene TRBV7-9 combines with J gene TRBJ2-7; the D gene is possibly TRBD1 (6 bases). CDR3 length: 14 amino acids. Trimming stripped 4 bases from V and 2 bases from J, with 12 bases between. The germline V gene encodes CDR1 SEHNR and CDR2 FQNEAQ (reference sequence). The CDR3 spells CASSSQTGAYEQYF. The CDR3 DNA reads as TGTGCCAGCAGCTCCCAGACAGGAGCCTACGAGCAGTACTTC. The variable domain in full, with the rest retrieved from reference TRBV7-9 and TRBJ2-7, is DTGVSQNPRHKITKRGQNVTFRCDPISEHNRLYWYRQTLGQGPEFLTYFQNEAQLEKSRLLSDRFSAERPKGSFSTLEIQRTEQGDSAMYLCASSSQTGAYEQYFGPGTRLTVT.

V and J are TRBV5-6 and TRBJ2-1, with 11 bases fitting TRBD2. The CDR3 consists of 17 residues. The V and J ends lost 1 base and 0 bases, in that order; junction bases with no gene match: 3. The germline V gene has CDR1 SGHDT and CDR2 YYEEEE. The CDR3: CASSLTTSGDSYNEQFF. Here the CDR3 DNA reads TGTGCCAGCAGCTTGACGACTAGCGGGGACTCCTACAATGAGCAGTTCTTC.

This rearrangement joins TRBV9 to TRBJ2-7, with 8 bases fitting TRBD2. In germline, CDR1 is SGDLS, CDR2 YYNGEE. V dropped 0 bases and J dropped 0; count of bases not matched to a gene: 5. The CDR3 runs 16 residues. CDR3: CASSVGAGANSYEQYF. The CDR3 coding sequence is TGTGCCAGCAGCGTAGGAGCGGGGGCCAACTCCTACGAGCAGTACTTC.

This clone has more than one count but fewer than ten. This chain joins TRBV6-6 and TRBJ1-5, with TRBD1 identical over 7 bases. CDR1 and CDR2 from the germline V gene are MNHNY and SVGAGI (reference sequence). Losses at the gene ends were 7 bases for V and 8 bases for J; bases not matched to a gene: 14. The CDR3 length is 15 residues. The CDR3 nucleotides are TGTGCCAGCACTCTTAGGGACAGCCGCGTGGAGCCCCAGCATTTT. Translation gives CASTLRDSRVEPQHF.

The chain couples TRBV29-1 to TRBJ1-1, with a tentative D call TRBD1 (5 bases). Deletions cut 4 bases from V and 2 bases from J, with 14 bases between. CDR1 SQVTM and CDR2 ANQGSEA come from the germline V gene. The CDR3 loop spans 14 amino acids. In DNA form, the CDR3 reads TGCAGCGTTGCGGGGGGATTAGAAAACACTGAAGCTTTCTTT. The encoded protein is CSVAGGLENTEAFF.

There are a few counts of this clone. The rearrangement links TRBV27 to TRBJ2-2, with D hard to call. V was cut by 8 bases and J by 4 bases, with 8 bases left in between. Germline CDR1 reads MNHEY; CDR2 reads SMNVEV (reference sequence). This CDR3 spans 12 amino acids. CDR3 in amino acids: CASLTTTGELFF. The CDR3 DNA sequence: TGTGCCAGCCTAACGACCACCGGGGAGCTGTTTTTT.

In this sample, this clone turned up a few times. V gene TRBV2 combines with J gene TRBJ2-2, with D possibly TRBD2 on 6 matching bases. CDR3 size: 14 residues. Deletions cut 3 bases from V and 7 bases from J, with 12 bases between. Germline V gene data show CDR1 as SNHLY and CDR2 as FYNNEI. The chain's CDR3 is CASSERLEIGELFF. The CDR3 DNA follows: TGTGCCAGCAGTGAGAGACTAGAGATCGGGGAGCTGTTTTTT.

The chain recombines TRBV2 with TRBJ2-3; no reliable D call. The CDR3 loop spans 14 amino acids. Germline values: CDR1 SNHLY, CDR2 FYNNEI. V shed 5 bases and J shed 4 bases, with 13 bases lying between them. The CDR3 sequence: CASSTSSRPDTQYF. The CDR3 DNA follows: TGTGCCAGCAGTACCTCCTCTAGGCCAGATACGCAGTATTTT.

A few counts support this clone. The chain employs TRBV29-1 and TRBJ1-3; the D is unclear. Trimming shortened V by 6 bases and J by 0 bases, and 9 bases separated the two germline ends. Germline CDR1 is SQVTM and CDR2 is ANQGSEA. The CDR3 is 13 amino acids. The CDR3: CSVHLTSGNTIYF. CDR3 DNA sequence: TGCAGCGTGCACTTAACCTCTGGAAACACCATATATTTT.

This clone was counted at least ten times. CDR3 nucleotide sequence: TGTGCCAGCAGTGTTCTAGCGGGGGGAATCACAGATACGCAGTATTTT. The encoded protein is CASSVLAGGITDTQYF. The chain combines TRBV2 with TRBJ2-3, with 11 bases lining up with TRBD2. The V gene end was trimmed by 4 bases and the J gene end by 2 bases; junction bases not matched to a gene: 5. This CDR3 has 16 amino acids. Looked up from germline, CDR1 is SNHLY and CDR2 is FYNNEI.

In DNA, the CDR3 is TGTGCCAGCAGCTTAAACGGGAGACTGTACAATGAGCAGTTCTTC. Its translation: CASSLNGRLYNEQFF. V gene TRBV11-2 combines with J gene TRBJ2-1; a weak D match, TRBD2 (6 bases). The CDR3 is 15 residues long. The germline V and J ends were trimmed by 2 bases and 4 bases, with 12 bases remaining between them. The germline CDR1 and CDR2 sequences are SGHAT and FQNNGV.

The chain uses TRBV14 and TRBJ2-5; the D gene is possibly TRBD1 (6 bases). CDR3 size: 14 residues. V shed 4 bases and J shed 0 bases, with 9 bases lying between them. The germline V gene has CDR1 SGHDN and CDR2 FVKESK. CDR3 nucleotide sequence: TGTGCCAGCAGCCTGACAGGTCACCAAGAGACCCAGTACTTC. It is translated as CASSLTGHQETQYF.

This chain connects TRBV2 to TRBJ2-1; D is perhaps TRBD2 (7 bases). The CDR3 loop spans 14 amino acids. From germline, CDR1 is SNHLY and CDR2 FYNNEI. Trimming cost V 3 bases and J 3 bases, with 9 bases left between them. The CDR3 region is CASSDGGLYNEQFF. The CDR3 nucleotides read TGTGCCAGCAGTGACGGGGGGCTCTACAATGAGCAGTTCTTC.

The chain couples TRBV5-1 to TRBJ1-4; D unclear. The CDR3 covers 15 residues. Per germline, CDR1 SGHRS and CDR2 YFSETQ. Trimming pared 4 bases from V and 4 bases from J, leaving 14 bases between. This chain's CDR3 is CASSPGPRGNEKLFF. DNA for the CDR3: TGCGCCAGCAGCCCCGGGCCGCGGGGTAATGAAAAACTGTTTTTT. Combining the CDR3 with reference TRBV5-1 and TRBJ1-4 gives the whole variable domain KAGVTQTPRYLIKTRGQQVTLSCSPISGHRSVSWYQQTPGQGLQFLFEYFSETQRNKGNFPGRFSGRQFSNSRSEMNVSTLELGDSALYLCASSPGPRGNEKLFFGSGTQLSVL.

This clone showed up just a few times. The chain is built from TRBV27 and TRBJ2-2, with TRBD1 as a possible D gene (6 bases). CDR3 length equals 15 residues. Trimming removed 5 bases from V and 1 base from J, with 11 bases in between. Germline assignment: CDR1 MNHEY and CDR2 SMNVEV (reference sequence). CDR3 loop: CASSPTGQNTGELFF. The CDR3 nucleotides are TGTGCCAGCAGTCCCACGGGACAGAACACCGGGGAGCTGTTTTTT.

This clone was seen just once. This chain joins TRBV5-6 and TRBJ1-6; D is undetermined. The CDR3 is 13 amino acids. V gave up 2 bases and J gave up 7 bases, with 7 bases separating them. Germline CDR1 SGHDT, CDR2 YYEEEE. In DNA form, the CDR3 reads TGTGCCAGCAGCTTAAATATGAATTCACCCCTCCACTTT. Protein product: CASSLNMNSPLHF.

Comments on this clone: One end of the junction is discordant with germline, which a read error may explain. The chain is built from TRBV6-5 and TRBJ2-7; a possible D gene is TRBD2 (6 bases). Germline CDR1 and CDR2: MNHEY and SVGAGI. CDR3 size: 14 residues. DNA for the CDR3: TGCGCCAGCAGTTTGGGGCGGGGAACCTACGAGCAGTACTTC. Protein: CASSLGRGTYEQYF.

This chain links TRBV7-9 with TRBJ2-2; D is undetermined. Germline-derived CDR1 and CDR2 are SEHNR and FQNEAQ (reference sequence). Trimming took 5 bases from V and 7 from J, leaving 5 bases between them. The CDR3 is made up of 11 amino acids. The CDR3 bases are TGTGCCAGCAGCCCCGACGGGGAGCTGTTTTTT. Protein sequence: CASSPDGELFF.

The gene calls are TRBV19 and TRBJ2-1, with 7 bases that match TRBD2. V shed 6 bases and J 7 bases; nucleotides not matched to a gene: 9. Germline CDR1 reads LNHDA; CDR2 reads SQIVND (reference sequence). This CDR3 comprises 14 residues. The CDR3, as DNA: TGTGCCAGTAGCACAAACGGGGGGTGGAATGAGCAGTTCTTC. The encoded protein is CASSTNGGWNEQFF.

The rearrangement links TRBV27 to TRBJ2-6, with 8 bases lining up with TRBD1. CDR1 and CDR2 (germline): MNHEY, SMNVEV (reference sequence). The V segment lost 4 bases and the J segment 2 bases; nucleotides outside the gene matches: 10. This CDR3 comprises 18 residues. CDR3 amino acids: CASSSFPGTGTGANVLTF. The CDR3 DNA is TGTGCCAGCAGTTCCTTTCCCGGGACAGGAACTGGGGCCAACGTCCTGACTTTC.

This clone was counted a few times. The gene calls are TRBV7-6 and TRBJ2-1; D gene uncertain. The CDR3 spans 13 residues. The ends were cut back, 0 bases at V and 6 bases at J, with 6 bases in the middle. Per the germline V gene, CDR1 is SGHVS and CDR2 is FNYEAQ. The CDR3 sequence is CASSLAPGNEQFF. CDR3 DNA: TGTGCCAGCAGCTTAGCCCCAGGCAATGAGCAGTTCTTC.

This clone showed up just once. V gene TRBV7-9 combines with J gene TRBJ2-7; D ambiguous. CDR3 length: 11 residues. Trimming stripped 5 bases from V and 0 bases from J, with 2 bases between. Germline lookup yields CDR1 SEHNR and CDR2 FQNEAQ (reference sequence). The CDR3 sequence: CASSPSYEQYF. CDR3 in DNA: TGTGCCAGCAGCCCCTCCTACGAGCAGTACTTC. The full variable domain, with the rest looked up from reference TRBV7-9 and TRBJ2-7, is DTGVSQNPRHKITKRGQNVTFRCDPISEHNRLYWYRQTLGQGPEFLTYFQNEAQLEKSRLLSDRFSAERPKGSFSTLEIQRTEQGDSAMYLCASSPSYEQYFGPGTRLTVT.

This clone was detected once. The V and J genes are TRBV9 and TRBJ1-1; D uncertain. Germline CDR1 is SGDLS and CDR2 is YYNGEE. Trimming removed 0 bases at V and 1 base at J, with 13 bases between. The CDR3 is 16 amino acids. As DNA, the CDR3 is TGTGCCAGCAGCGTAGGTGGTAGACACCCGAACACTGAAGCTTTCTTT. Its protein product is CASSVGGRHPNTEAFF. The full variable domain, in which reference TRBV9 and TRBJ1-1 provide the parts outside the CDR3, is DSGVTQTPKHLITATGQRVTLRCSPRSGDLSVYWYQQSLDQGLQFLIQYYNGEERAKGNILERFSAQQFPDLHSELNLSSLELGDSALYFCASSVGGRHPNTEAFFGQGTRLTVV.

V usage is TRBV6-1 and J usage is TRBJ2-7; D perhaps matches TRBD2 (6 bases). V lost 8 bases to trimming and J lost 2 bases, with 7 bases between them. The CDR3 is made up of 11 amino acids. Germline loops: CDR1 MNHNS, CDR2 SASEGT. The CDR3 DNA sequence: TGTGCCAGCCGACTAGCCTACGAGCAGTACTTC. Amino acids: CASRLAYEQYF.

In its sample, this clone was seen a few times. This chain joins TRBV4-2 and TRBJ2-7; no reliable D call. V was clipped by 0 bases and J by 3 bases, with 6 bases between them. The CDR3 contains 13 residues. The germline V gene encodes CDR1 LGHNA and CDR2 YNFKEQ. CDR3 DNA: TGTGCCAGCAGCCAAGATACAAGCTACGAGCAGTACTTC. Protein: CASSQDTSYEQYF.

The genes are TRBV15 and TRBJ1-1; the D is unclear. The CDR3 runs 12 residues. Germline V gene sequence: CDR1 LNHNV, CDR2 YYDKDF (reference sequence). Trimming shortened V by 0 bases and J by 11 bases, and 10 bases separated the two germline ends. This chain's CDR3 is CATSRDRRRAFF. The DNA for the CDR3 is TGTGCCACCAGCAGAGACCGGCGACGGGCTTTCTTT.

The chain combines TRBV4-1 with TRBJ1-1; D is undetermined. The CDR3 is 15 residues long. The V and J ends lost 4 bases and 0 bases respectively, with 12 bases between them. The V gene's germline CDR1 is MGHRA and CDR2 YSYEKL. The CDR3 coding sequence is TGCGCCAGCAGCCGAGACCCTCGGGTGAACACTGAAGCTTTCTTT. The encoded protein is CASSRDPRVNTEAFF.